The present T cell receptor (beta chain) was sequenced within a study of blood T cells in healthy people across ages. Isolated per sample were at least 6 million PBMCs. Study-level points and caveats: Per million T cells, the diversity of TCR beta decreased roughly linearly as age advanced.

Alongside a J-beta primer mix, a sample-barcoded 5' primer served in a second PCR lasting about 7 to 11 cycles. MiXCR was run by TCRdb on the 5' RACE reads, yielding one entry per CDR3 protein. The data hold more than 1,400,000 distinct CDR3 sequences, with around 42% observed a single time. As for this clonotype: Its antigen remains unknown.

Germline V CDR1 and CDR2: DFQATT, SNEGSKA (reference sequence). The CDR3 runs 13 residues. The trim removed 5 bases at V and 4 bases at J, leaving 8 bases unmatched. The chain uses TRBV20-1 and TRBJ2-7; 7 bases fit TRBD1. What was sequenced was blood. This clonotype originated in a woman aged 18-29 years in good health. DNA of the CDR3: TGCAGTGCTCACCCGGGACAGACTTACGAGCAGTACTTC. It translates to CSAHPGQTYEQYF.